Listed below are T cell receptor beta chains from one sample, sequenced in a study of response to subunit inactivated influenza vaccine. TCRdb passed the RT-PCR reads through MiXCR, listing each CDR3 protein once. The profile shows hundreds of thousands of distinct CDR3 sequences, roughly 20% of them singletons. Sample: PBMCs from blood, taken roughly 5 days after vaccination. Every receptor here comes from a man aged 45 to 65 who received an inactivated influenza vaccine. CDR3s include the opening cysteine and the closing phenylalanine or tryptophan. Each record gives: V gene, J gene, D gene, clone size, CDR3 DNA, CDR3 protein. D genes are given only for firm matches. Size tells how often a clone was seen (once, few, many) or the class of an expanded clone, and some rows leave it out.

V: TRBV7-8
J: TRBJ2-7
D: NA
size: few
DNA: TGTGCCAGCAGCTTAGTGTGGCAGCCCACCTACGAGCAGTACTTC
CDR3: CASSLVWQPTYEQYF

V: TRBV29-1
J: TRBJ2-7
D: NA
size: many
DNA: TGCAGCGCCTGGGCCGAACGGGAGCAGTACTTC
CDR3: CSAWAEREQYF

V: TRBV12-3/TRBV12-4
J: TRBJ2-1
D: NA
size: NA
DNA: TGTGCCAGCAGTTTTTCGCAGAATCCTCGGAATGAGCAGTTCTTC
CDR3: CASSFSQNPRNEQFF

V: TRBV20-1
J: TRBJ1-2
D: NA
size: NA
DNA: TGCAGTGCTAGAAAAGACCAGGGGCGCTATGGCTACACCTTC
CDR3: CSARKDQGRYGYTF

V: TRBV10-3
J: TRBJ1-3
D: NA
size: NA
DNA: TGTGCCATCGGCCGGGACGAAGGAAACACCATATATTTT
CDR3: CAIGRDEGNTIYF

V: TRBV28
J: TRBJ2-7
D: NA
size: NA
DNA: TGTGCCAGCACCCCGGGGTTCGGGGAGCAGTACTTC
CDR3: CASTPGFGEQYF

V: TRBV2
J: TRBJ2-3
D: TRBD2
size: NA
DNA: TGTGCCAGCAGGGGGACTAGCTACAGCACAGATACGCAGTATTTT
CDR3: CASRGTSYSTDTQYF

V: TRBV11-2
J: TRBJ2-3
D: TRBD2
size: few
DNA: TGTGCCAGCAGCTTAGGGGGGGGATCGGGGGATACGCAGTATTTT
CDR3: CASSLGGGSGDTQYF

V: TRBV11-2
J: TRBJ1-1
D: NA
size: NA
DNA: TGTGCCAGCAGCTTACAGGCAAGGGGTAGGACTGAAGCTTTCTTT
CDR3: CASSLQARGRTEAFF

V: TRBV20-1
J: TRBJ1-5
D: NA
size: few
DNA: TGCAGTGCGGGGGGCTTCGGGAGCAATCAGCCCCAGCATTTT
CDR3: CSAGGFGSNQPQHF

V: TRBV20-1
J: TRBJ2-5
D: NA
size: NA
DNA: TGCAGTGCTAGAAGGCTGGCGAGCCAAGAGACCCAGTACTTC
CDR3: CSARRLASQETQYF

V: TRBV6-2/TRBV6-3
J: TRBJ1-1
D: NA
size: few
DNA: TGTGCCAGCAGTTACGCCGGGCTTAGGGGCACTGAAGCTTTCTTT
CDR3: CASSYAGLRGTEAFF

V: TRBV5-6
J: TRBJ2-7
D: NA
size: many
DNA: TGTGCCAGCAGCTTGGACCCGAACAAAGCCTACGAGCAGTACTTC
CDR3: CASSLDPNKAYEQYF

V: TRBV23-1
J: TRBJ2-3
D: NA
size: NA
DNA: TGCGCCAGCAGTCAATCAGGCCTAACAGGATCTAGAGGTGGTTATACGCAGTATTTT
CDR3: CASSQSGLTGSRGGYTQYF

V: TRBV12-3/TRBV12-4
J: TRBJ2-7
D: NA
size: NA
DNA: TGTGCCAGCAGTTTAGAAGGGTCGAGCTCCTACGAGCAGTACTTC
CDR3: CASSLEGSSSYEQYF